This TCR beta chain was observed in a study of PD-1 blockade in classical Hodgkin lymphoma. A word on this clone: Its antigen is not known.

Findings and caveats of the study: By C4D1, diversity of CD4+ TCRs had risen significantly, whereas that of CD8+ TCRs had not. Exclusion covered patients beginning nivolumab under 1 year post-ASCT. Newly diagnosed patients reportedly trailed healthy donors in baseline TCR diversity.

The germline gives CDR1 MDHEN, CDR2 SYDVKM. Trimming took off 5 bases at V and 10 bases at J, with 15 bases between the two ends. The CDR3 has 12 residues. Every one of the patients relapsed after autologous stem cell transplantation (brentuximab vedotin exposure was variable). Data came from immunoSEQ multiplex PCR; TCRdb stores just in-frame clones and leaves some out. The sample has tens of thousands of clones, about 91% seen once; the top ten hold 9.5% to 12%. The receptor's source is a human donor with classical Hodgkin lymphoma. This sample comprised peripheral blood mononuclear cells (PBMCs), obtained before the second cycle of nivolumab. V and J are TRBV28 and TRBJ2-7; D gene uncertain. The CDR3 bases are TGTGCCAGCAGTCGCCCAGACAATCAACAGTACTTC. Translation: CASSRPDNQQYF.